This TCR beta chain emerged from a study of OX40 agonist ivuxolimab in advanced cancers. Study outcomes and limitations: Dose levels from 0.1 to 3.0 mg/kg saw CD4+ and CD8+ blood T cells expand clonally by week 6.

The germline V gene has CDR1 SGHRS and CDR2 YFSETQ. Germline trimming cut 3 bases from V and 6 bases from J; bases unmatched to any gene: 7. There are 15 residues in the CDR3. The protocol was immunoSEQ multiplex PCR, while the TCRdb copy is restricted to in-frame clones and leaves out a portion. Of about 45,000 clones detected, 75% to 90% appear once; the ten largest clones hold 8% to 13%. Regarding this clone: No antigen is known for it.

The material sequenced was CD4+ or CD8+ T cells sorted from blood, taken in a trial of the OX40 agonist ivuxolimab. V is TRBV5-1 and J is TRBJ1-5, with 9 bases identical to TRBD1. The clonotype comes from an adult with an advanced solid tumor such as melanoma, head and neck, liver or kidney cancer. The CDR3 nucleotides read TGCGCCAGCAGCTGGACAGGGGAGAGGGGTCAGCCCCAGCATTTT. This sequence encodes CASSWTGERGQPQHF.